This entry concerns a single T cell receptor beta chain. The antigen is not known. The sample is drawn from a study of cytomegalovirus exposure and HLA in healthy donors. Study results and limitations: In all likelihood, a cluster of highly shared sequence variants was a sequencing artifact. One variant, a missense change in DCLRE1C, was linked in a later analysis to TCR beta V- and J-gene trimming. Segments of the TCR beta V type were, in most cases, productive about 87% or about 30% of the time in an earlier analysis. Analysis performed later showed TCR beta chains linked to HLA being more clonally expanded than equally common others.

In germline, CDR1 is SGHRS, CDR2 YFSETQ. CDR3 length: 16 residues. V was pared by 4 bases and J by 0 bases, with 9 bases of the junction left unmatched. The PCR used 60 Vbeta and 13 Jbeta primers. Generated by immunoSEQ multiplex PCR, the TCRdb table keeps only in-frame clones and is missing some. Among around 150,000 clones listed, 75% to 85% were seen once. Sequencing was done on a sample of PBMCs. This receptor was identified in a man over 45 in good health and CMV-seronegative. The rearrangement links TRBV5-1 to TRBJ1-1, with TRBD1 matching over 7 bases. In DNA, the CDR3 is TGCGCCAGCAGCGATCGACAGGGCCTCATGAACACTGAAGCTTTCTTT. Amino acid sequence: CASSDRQGLMNTEAFF.